Shown below are 20 T cell receptor beta chains from a single sample sequenced in a study of cytomegalovirus exposure and HLA in healthy donors. 13 Jbeta primers and 60 Vbeta primers were used for the PCR. Some clones are missing from TCRdb's copy, which holds only in-frame ones; the method was immunoSEQ multiplex PCR. The sample gives 120,000 to 150,000 clones, 76% of which show up once; approximately 1.8% is in the top ten. The sample comprised PBMCs. The receptors stem from a middle-aged man in good health and CMV-seronegative.

This chain links TRBV5-1 with TRBJ2-3, with unresolved D. Germline V CDR1 and CDR2: SGHRS, YFSETQ. With 1 base removed from V and 1 base from J, the gap between germline ends came to 16 bases. CDR3 length: 17 amino acids. This CDR3 is CASSLSLDHLGTDTQYF. CDR3 nucleotides: TGCGCCAGCAGCTTGAGTCTAGACCACCTTGGCACAGATACGCAGTATTTT. Using reference TRBV5-1 and TRBJ2-3 for the parts outside the CDR3, the full variable domain is KAGVTQTPRYLIKTRGQQVTLSCSPISGHRSVSWYQQTPGQGLQFLFEYFSETQRNKGNFPGRFSGRQFSNSRSEMNVSTLELGDSALYLCASSLSLDHLGTDTQYFGPGTRLTVL.

The chain has TRBV13 and TRBJ2-5; possibly TRBD1 for D (6 bases). The CDR3 has 15 residues. Per the germline V gene, CDR1 is PRHDT and CDR2 is FYEKMQ (reference sequence). Trimming took 0 bases from V and 2 from J, leaving 10 bases between them. DNA of the CDR3: TGTGCCAGCAGCTTAGGAAGACAGGCTCAAGAGACCCAGTACTTC. Translated, it gives CASSLGRQAQETQYF.

This clone has a handful of counts. The genes are TRBV9 and TRBJ2-1, with 9 bases lining up with TRBD2. V shed 0 bases, J shed 8 bases, and the junction held 9 bases outside the gene matches. The germline V gene encodes CDR1 SGDLS and CDR2 YYNGEE. This CDR3 spans 16 amino acids. The CDR3 spells CASSVGMSGGLDEQFF. CDR3 sequence (DNA): TGTGCCAGCAGCGTAGGTATGAGCGGGGGGTTGGATGAGCAGTTCTTC.

This clone appeared a single time. The V and J genes are TRBV10-2 and TRBJ1-2, with 10 positions matching TRBD1. The CDR3 sequence is 15 residues long. Germline loops: CDR1 WSHSY, CDR2 SAAADI. The J segment lost 4 bases and the V segment lost 0 bases, leaving 2 bases of the junction unmatched. CDR3 coding DNA: TGCGCCAGCAGTGAGTCGACAGGGGGCCTCTATGGCTACACCTTC. Residues: CASSESTGGLYGYTF.

About this clone itself: The sample has other DNA sequences that encode this CDR3 too. This chain joins TRBV7-6 and TRBJ1-6, with TRBD1 matching over 9 bases. Germline V gene lookup returns CDR1 SGHVS and CDR2 FNYEAQ. This CDR3 comprises 17 residues. Losses at the gene ends were 1 base for V and 4 bases for J; bases not matched to a gene: 5. CDR3 loop: CASSLVPGQGYNSPLHF. In nucleotides, the CDR3 is TGTGCCAGCAGCTTAGTCCCGGGACAGGGATATAATTCACCCCTCCACTTT.

The chain employs TRBV7-9 and TRBJ2-6; D gene unclear. CDR3 length equals 15 residues. Germline V gives CDR1 SEHNR, CDR2 FQNEAQ (reference sequence). The V gene lost 5 bases and the J gene lost 0 bases, with 8 bases spanning the gap. CDR3 in DNA: TGTGCCAGCAGCCACAGCTTCTCTGGGGCCAACGTCCTGACTTTC. It encodes CASSHSFSGANVLTF.

This sequence joins TRBV2 and TRBJ2-1; TRBD2 aligns across 8 bases. Germline CDR1 SNHLY, CDR2 FYNNEI. The length of the CDR3 is 14 residues. Trimming cost V 5 bases and J 5 bases; bases outside gene matches: 5. CDR3 sequence: CASSLREGHNEQFF. The CDR3 DNA sequence: TGTGCCAGCAGTCTTCGGGAGGGGCACAATGAGCAGTTCTTC.

The J gene is TRBJ1-2, the V gene TRBV28; TRBD1 aligns across 8 bases. Germline CDR1 and CDR2: MDHEN and SYDVKM. V trimming: 10 bases; J trimming: 7 bases; junction bases outside the gene matches: 5. This CDR3 region has 11 residues. The CDR3 DNA reads TGTGCCACCCGGACAGGGAGTGGCTACACCTTC. Translation: CATRTGSGYTF.

The chain joins TRBV6-5 to TRBJ2-7, with D tentatively TRBD1 (6 bases). This CDR3 has 12 residues. Looked up from germline, CDR1 is MNHEY and CDR2 is SVGAGI. V lost 7 bases, J lost 6 bases, and 13 bases lay in between. The CDR3 region is CASMITGSEQYF. DNA of the CDR3: TGTGCCAGCATGATCACAGGGTCCGAGCAGTACTTC.

The V call is TRBV5-1, the J call TRBJ1-4; D might be TRBD1 (5 bases). Trimming shortened V by 0 bases and J by 1 base, and 10 bases separated the two germline ends. The CDR3 has 16 residues. Germline V lookup: CDR1 SGHRS, CDR2 YFSETQ. CDR3 sequence (DNA): TGCGCCAGCAGCTTGGCGGGGGGTGGAACTAATGAAAAACTGTTTTTT. As protein: CASSLAGGGTNEKLFF.

The genes are TRBV4-1 and TRBJ1-2; a weak D match, TRBD1 (6 bases). V shed 0 bases and J shed 6 bases, with 14 bases lying between them. The CDR3 has 15 amino acids. Germline values: CDR1 MGHRA, CDR2 YSYEKL. The CDR3 loop is CASSQDFGGPDGYTF. The CDR3 DNA reads TGCGCCAGCAGCCAAGATTTCGGGGGGCCGGATGGCTACACCTTC.

The rearrangement links TRBV5-6 to TRBJ1-3, with D tentatively TRBD1 (5 bases). The CDR3 consists of 16 residues. Trimming shortened V by 4 bases and J by 0 bases, and 14 bases separated the two germline ends. Germline V gene sequence: CDR1 SGHDT, CDR2 YYEEEE. The CDR3 loop reads CASSADRHPSGNTIYF. The CDR3 region has the DNA TGTGCCAGCAGCGCCGACAGACACCCCTCTGGAAACACCATATATTTT.

The chain carries TRBV6-5 and TRBJ1-5; no clear D. Germline CDR1 is MNHEY and CDR2 is SVGAGI. The V gene lost 6 bases and the J gene lost 9 bases, with 18 bases spanning the gap. This CDR3 spans 14 amino acids. The CDR3 DNA follows: TGTGCCAGCAGGCCATTCGGGGATTACGGGCCCCAGCATTTT. It translates to CASRPFGDYGPQHF.

The rearrangement joins TRBV10-3 to TRBJ1-2; 10 bases agree with TRBD1. The length of the CDR3 is 17 residues. Germline-derived CDR1 and CDR2 are ENHRY and SYGVKD. V shed 0 bases, J shed 2 bases, and the junction held 6 bases outside the gene matches. CDR3 nucleotide sequence: TGTGCCATCAGTGAGTCCAGGGGGACAGGGGCCAACTATGGCTACACCTTC. It translates to CAISESRGTGANYGYTF.

The J gene is TRBJ1-1, the V gene TRBV2; 8 bases agree with TRBD1. The junction had 6 bases not matched to a gene; V was cut back by 7 bases and J by 5 bases. The germline V gene encodes CDR1 SNHLY and CDR2 FYNNEI. The CDR3 length is 13 residues. The CDR3 region has the DNA TGTGCCAGCAATCTCCGACAGGGGACTGAAGCTTTCTTT. Translating gives CASNLRQGTEAFF.

This clone was seen a handful of times. The J gene is TRBJ2-1, the V gene TRBV15; possibly TRBD1 for D (6 bases). Germline V gene lookup returns CDR1 LNHNV and CDR2 YYDKDF (reference sequence). The length of the CDR3 is 16 residues. Trimming took 3 bases from V and 2 from J, leaving 14 bases between them. CDR3 nucleotide sequence: TGTGCCACCAGCAGCCTAAGGGCAGGGGCCTACAATGAGCAGTTCTTC. This sequence encodes CATSSLRAGAYNEQFF. The whole variable domain, filled in from reference TRBV15 and TRBJ2-1, reads DAMVIQNPRYQVTQFGKPVTLSCSQTLNHNVMYWYQQKSSQAPKLLFHYYDKDFNNEADTPDNFQSRRPNTSFCFLDIRSPGLGDTAMYLCATSSLRAGAYNEQFFGPGTRLTVL.

The V gene is TRBV6-1, the J gene TRBJ1-2; 9 bases line up with TRBD1. The CDR3 consists of 14 residues. Germline V CDR1 and CDR2: MNHNS, SASEGT. V lost 6 bases to trimming and J lost 3 bases; unmatched junction nucleotides: 5. CDR3: CASRPGQGDYGYTF. The CDR3 bases are TGTGCCAGCAGGCCGGGACAGGGAGACTATGGCTACACCTTC.

Note on this clone: The junction differs from germline at one of its ends, possibly a read error. In DNA, the CDR3 is TGTTCCAGCAGCTTAAATGAACAGGGCTCTGGAAACACCATATATTTT. Protein product: CSSSLNEQGSGNTIYF. J is TRBJ1-3 and V is TRBV7-9; possible D gene TRBD1, 6 bases. This CDR3 is built from 16 residues. From germline, CDR1 is SEHNR and CDR2 FQNEAQ (reference sequence).

This chain links TRBV7-2 with TRBJ2-3; TRBD1 matches 9 bases. The V segment lost 1 base and the J segment 3 bases; nucleotides outside the gene matches: 8. The CDR3 extends over 17 amino acids. The germline CDR1 and CDR2 sequences are SGHTA and FQGNSA. The chain's CDR3 is CASSLDGTGPGTDTQYF. CDR3 DNA sequence: TGTGCCAGCAGCTTAGACGGGACAGGGCCGGGGACAGATACGCAGTATTTT.

The chain combines TRBV4-2 with TRBJ1-5; D might be TRBD1 (5 bases). Deletions cut 2 bases from V and 7 bases from J, with 15 bases between. CDR3 length: 15 amino acids. Germline CDR1 LGHNA, CDR2 YNFKEQ. The CDR3 spells CASSQMKGMGQPQHF. In DNA, the CDR3 is TGTGCCAGCAGCCAAATGAAGGGGATGGGGCAGCCCCAGCATTTT.